This T cell receptor beta chain was sequenced in a study of cytomegalovirus exposure and HLA in healthy donors. Findings of the study overall: Donors belonging to an Asian-associated ancestry cluster reportedly showed fewer N-insertions in productive TCRs than the roughly 700-donor mean, according to what a later analysis found.

J lost 3 bases, V lost 4 bases, and 6 bases had no gene match. Germline V gene sequence: CDR1 SGHRS, CDR2 YFSETQ. The CDR3 has 14 residues. As regards this clone: Antigen: not known.

The PCR had 60 Vbeta and 13 Jbeta primers. Here immunoSEQ multiplex PCR was the method, and the copy in TCRdb shows in-frame clones only, minus some. The table has around 120,000 clones, around 76% seen once; the top ten hold about 32%. The receptor was derived from a man aged 55 to 70 in good health and CMV-seropositive. The chain recombines TRBV5-1 with TRBJ1-2; 7 positions agree with TRBD1. The sample consisted of PBMCs. As DNA, the CDR3 is TGCGCCAGCAGCGTGGGACAGACCGACTATGGCTACACCTTC. As protein: CASSVGQTDYGYTF.